Here is one TCR beta chain with its context. Trimming removed 1 base at V and 4 bases at J, with 5 bases between. In germline, CDR1 is SGHAT, CDR2 FQNNGV. The CDR3 contains 12 residues. The data stem from a study of blood T cell repertoires in COVID-19. Generated by immunoSEQ multiplex PCR, the TCRdb table keeps only in-frame clones and is missing some. The sample carries fewer than 250,000 clones, 80% to 90% recorded once. This sequence joins TRBV11-2 and TRBJ2-7; D gene ambiguous. Sequenced: peripheral blood. The TCR originated in a man aged 50 to 60 with acute or convalescent COVID-19. The CDR3 bases are TGTGCCAGCAGCTTAGTAGAGTACGAGCAGTACTTC. This encodes CASSLVEYEQYF. The full variable domain, in which reference TRBV11-2 and TRBJ2-7 provide the parts outside the CDR3, is EAGVAQSPRYKIIEKRQSVAFWCNPISGHATLYWYQQILGQGPKLLIQFQNNGVVDDSQLPKDRFSAERLKGVDSTLKIQPAKLEDSAVYLCASSLVEYEQYFGPGTRLTVT.